The T cell receptor (beta chain) under discussion was sequenced for a study of blood T cell repertoires in COVID-19. On the study more broadly: PBMCs, B-cell-depleted T cells, or T cells provided the cDNA or gDNA that made up the material.

The CDR3 sequence is 15 residues long. The V gene lost 2 bases and the J gene lost 7 bases, with 17 bases spanning the gap. CDR1 is PRHDT, CDR2 FYEKMQ, per germline (reference sequence). Original analysis: Reference gene primer amplification yielded estimated nucleated cell counts. The repertoire was sequenced with immunoSEQ multiplex PCR; TCRdb's copy has only in-frame clones and lacks some. That table furnishes V, J and clone size, whereas the DNA furnished D and trimming. The sample contains about 280,000 clones, 89% of which appear only once. Participant reports of clinical history set cohort assignment. Recovered status in Cohort 3 required two negative PCRs, clearance, or symptom resolution.

Sequenced material: PBMCs or T cells enriched from blood (not recorded which). The receptor was derived from a woman aged 60-75 years who had recovered from COVID-19. This chain connects TRBV13 to TRBJ1-1; D gene unclear. In nucleotides, the CDR3 is TGTGCCAGCAGCTTATTGCGGGCAGGCGTCAATGAAGCTTTCTTT. Translated, it gives CASSLLRAGVNEAFF. Full variable domain (rest looked up from reference TRBV13 and TRBJ1-1): AAGVIQSPRHLIKEKRETATLKCYPIPRHDTVYWYQQGPGQDPQFLISFYEKMQSDKGSIPDRFSAQQFSDYHSELNMSSLELGDSALYFCASSLLRAGVNEAFFGQGTRLTVV.